This is a list of T cell receptor beta chains from one sample in a study of blood T cell repertoires in COVID-19. TCRdb's table, derived via immunoSEQ multiplex PCR, lists solely in-frame clones and lacks some. This sample carries about 180,000 clones, roughly 75% of them seen once, and the ten largest clones take roughly 6.8%. The sample comprised peripheral blood. These receptor sequences come from a man in his 70s with active or convalescent COVID-19. The CDR3 runs from the conserved cysteine through the conserved F or W. A D gene is named only where the DNA matches it firmly. Clone size, where shown, is once, few, many, or a class for clones that have expanded.

TRBJ2-3 TRBV19 . TRBD2 TGTGCCAGTAGTTTCCGCGGGGGAGCTAGCACAGATACGCAGTATTTT CASSFRGGASTDTQYF
TRBJ2-7 TRBV28 once TRBD2 TGTGCCAGCAGTGCGACTAGCGGGAGCTACGAGCAGTACTTC CASSATSGSYEQYF
TRBJ1-6 TRBV10-2 once TRBD1 TGCGCCAGCAGAAGGGGACAGAATGTTGGGTCCTCACCCCTCCACTTT CASRRGQNVGSSPLHF
TRBJ1-5 TRBV11-2 . . TGTGCCAGCAGTCAGGGGCCGGGGTGGGCCCAGCATTTT CASSQGPGWAQHF
TRBJ2-1 TRBV6-5 . . TGTGCCACCTACAGGGAACGGAATGAGCAGTTCTTC CATYRERNEQFF
TRBJ2-1 TRBV2 . . TGTGCCAGCAGTGGGGGAGGGGGGCAAGGCTCCTACAATGAGCAGTTCTTC CASSGGGGQGSYNEQFF
TRBJ1-4 TRBV5-4 . . TGTGCCAGCAGCTTGAAAGGGGATGAAAAACTGTTTTTT CASSLKGDEKLFF
TRBJ1-2 TRBV21-1 . . TGTGCCAGCAGCAAAGTTGAGGGGGCGGCGGAGGGCTACACCTTC CASSKVEGAAEGYTF
TRBJ1-4 TRBV6-5 few TRBD1 TGTGCCAGCAGTTCCTACAGGGGGGGAGAACTGTTTTTT CASSSYRGGELFF
TRBJ1-1 TRBV5-1 . . TGCGCCAGCAGCTCGCCGGGGGGGAGCACTGAAGCTTTCTTT CASSSPGGSTEAFF
TRBJ1-2 TRBV28 . . TGTGCCACCCCAGGCGGGGATAACTATGGCTACACCTTC CATPGGDNYGYTF
TRBJ2-3 TRBV12-1 . . TGTGCCAGCAGCTTTGTGCCTAAATTGACTCTAGATACGCAGTATTTT CASSFVPKLTLDTQYF
TRBJ1-2 TRBV2 . . TGTGCCAGCAGCGTACAGCCTAACTATGGCTACACCTTC CASSVQPNYGYTF
TRBJ1-1 TRBV2 . . TGTGCCAGCAGAGGTGACAGTAACACTGAAGCTTTCTTT CASRGDSNTEAFF
TRBJ1-4 TRBV7-9 . TRBD1 TGTGCCAGCAGCCTGACAGGGGGCGTCGAAAAACTGTTTTTT CASSLTGGVEKLFF
TRBJ1-1 TRBV6-5 . . TGTGCCAGCAGCCGACCTACAGGGTCGAACACTGAAGCTTTCTTT CASSRPTGSNTEAFF
TRBJ1-2 TRBV6-5 . TRBD1 TGTGCCAGCAGTTACCAAAACAGGGGGCAGGATGGCTACACCTTC CASSYQNRGQDGYTF
TRBJ2-1 TRBV7-8 . TRBD1 TGTGCCAGCAGCCCTATGGGACAGGGCTACAATGAGCAGTTCTTC CASSPMGQGYNEQFF
TRBJ2-5 TRBV13 . TRBD2 TGTGCCAGCAGGAGGGGAGGGGCAGGGCCCCAAGAGACCCAGTACTTC CASRRGGAGPQETQYF
TRBJ1-2 TRBV27 . TRBD1 TGTGCCAGCAGGTCGACAGGGAGCGCTTCTGGCTACACCTTC CASRSTGSASGYTF
TRBJ1-6 TRBV2 . . TGTGCCAGCACATGGGACGACGGAGGGGATTCACCCCTCCACTTT CASTWDDGGDSPLHF
TRBJ2-1 TRBV11-3 . TRBD2 TGTGCCAGCAGCTTTAGCGGGGGGGCAATAGATGAGCAGTTCTTC CASSFSGGAIDEQFF
TRBJ2-5 TRBV19 . TRBD1 TGTGCCAGTACCCCTAAAGGGGGCTGGGAGACCCAGTACTTC CASTPKGGWETQYF
TRBJ1-3 TRBV7-6 . TRBD1 TGTGCCAGCAGCTTAGAGGGGGCCGGTGGAAACACCATATATTTT CASSLEGAGGNTIYF
TRBJ2-7 TRBV13 . . TGTGCCAGCAGCTTAGGGGCGGGGGACACCTACGAGCAGTACTTC CASSLGAGDTYEQYF
TRBJ2-5 TRBV5-5 . . TGTGCCAGCAGCTTCATCCCTCGCGGGGAGGAGACCCAGTACTTC CASSFIPRGEETQYF
TRBJ2-1 TRBV5-6 . TRBD1 TGTGCCAGCAGCTTAGCCGGGACAGGGGGCTACAATGAGCAGTTCTTC CASSLAGTGGYNEQFF